This T cell receptor beta chain comes out of a study of T-cell memory formation after mild COVID-19. Across the whole study: There were largely donor-specific TCR clusters.

The TCR alpha and TCR beta cDNA libraries, bearing sample barcodes and UMIs, were generated by 5'RACE using constant-segment primers. Using its own MiXCR run on the 5' RACE reads, TCRdb lists one record per CDR3 protein. This sample has over 70,000 distinct CDR3 sequences, with approximately 16% found just once. The CDR3 is 17 residues long. Concerning this clonotype itself: No antigen is known for it.

Study conclusions and caveats: Clones shrinking from day 15 to 85 showed even CD4/CD8 mixes; later expanders tilted CD4+. Pre-infection memory held some responding clones, suggesting pre-existing cross-reactive T cells responded.

The receptor's source is a man aged 18 to 30 who had mild COVID-19 (a few samples of this study predate the infection). Cell type and time point are not known. The chain employs TRBV21-1 and TRBJ2-3; the table assigns TRBD1, which was not confirmed against the DNA. TRBV21-1 is classified as a pseudogene. Sequenced sample: PBMCs or a T cell subset sorted from them (not recorded which). Written as DNA, the CDR3 is TGTGCCAGCCCCGGGACAGGGGGCGTCGAAGCTGAAGATACGCAGTATTTT. Translating it yields CASPGTGGVEAEDTQYF.